Below, one T cell receptor (beta chain) is given with its context. What it recognizes is unknown. This entry comes from a study of cytomegalovirus exposure and HLA in healthy donors. Broader study findings: A few CMV-associated chains proved CMV antigen-specific in vitro. An Asian-associated ancestry cluster reportedly showed fewer N-insertions than the roughly 670-donor mean in a later analysis.

Amplification used 60 Vbeta primers and 13 Jbeta primers. Measured with immunoSEQ multiplex PCR; TCRdb has only the in-frame clones, and not every one. The sample has more than 75,000 clones, around 89% seen once; the top ten hold roughly 2.3%. The CDR3 sequence is 16 residues long. Trimming cost V 3 bases and J 7 bases, with 19 bases left between them. From germline, CDR1 is GTSNPN and CDR2 SVGIG (reference sequence). The rearrangement joins TRBV30 to TRBJ1-6; D perhaps matches TRBD1 (6 bases). The clonotype comes from a man younger than 30 in good health and CMV-seronegative. Sequenced material: PBMCs. The CDR3 sequence is CAWSPGRGPGNSPLHF. The CDR3, as DNA: TGTGCCTGGAGCCCGGGCAGGGGCCCAGGGAATTCACCCCTCCACTTT.